Here is one T cell receptor beta chain with its context. This sequence may be a read error, since a much larger clone differs from it by one base. Specified time point: persistent/refractory GD, antithyroid drugs over 5 years with positive TRAb. Construction of the TCR library relied on RNA isolated from PBMCs. The V gene's germline CDR1 is MNHEY and CDR2 SVGEGT. The CDR3 length is 17 residues. This record belongs to a study of regulatory T cells in long-lasting Graves disease. Relying on iRepertoire HTBI primers and Arm-PCR of CDR3 regions, the team built TCR beta libraries. TCRdb reanalysed the multiplex PCR reads using MiXCR and keeps one entry per CDR3 protein. Of around 340,000 distinct CDR3 sequences listed, 15% to 20% are singletons.

This sequence was found in a female donor with Graves disease. Sequencing used peripheral blood mononuclear cells (PBMCs), obtained when the disease was refractory, from a patient treated with antithyroid drugs. J is TRBJ2-7 and V is TRBV6-2 or TRBV6-3; weak D call: TRBD1 (6 bases). This CDR3 reads CASKNPIGQSSTYGQYF. Written as DNA, the CDR3 is TGTGCCAGCAAAAACCCGATTGGACAGAGCTCTACCTACGGGCAGTACTTC.